These 28 T cell receptor beta chains were all obtained from the same sample, sequenced in a study of blood T cell repertoires in COVID-19 (dated by TCRdb to the early 2020s). Preparation of the library involved the immunoSEQ multiplex PCR assay. Sourced from immuneACCESS, this table was stored by TCRdb with only in-frame sequences that have V and J called. A share of the clones is absent; for the studies checked, an unresolved V gene accounts for under half, and the remainder has no known explanation. This sample comprises 120,000 or so clones, more than 70% of them detected only once. 5.5% to 6% of the sample belongs to the ten largest clones. Sequencing was performed on peripheral blood. All receptors derive from an elderly man with active or convalescent COVID-19.

This clone occurred many times. The V gene is TRBV18, the J gene TRBJ2-5; no clear D gene. The CDR3 has 12 amino acids. The germline V and J ends were trimmed by 3 bases and 2 bases, with 4 bases remaining between them. Germline V lookup: CDR1 KGHSH, CDR2 LQKENI. CDR3 residues: CASSPAQETQYF. The CDR3 nucleotides read TGTGCCAGCTCACCGGCACAAGAGACCCAGTACTTC.

This clone occurred a few times. The chain uses TRBV5-1 and TRBJ2-2; TRBD2 matches 8 bases. Trimming removed 4 bases from V and 5 bases from J; junction bases left unmatched: 4. Germline loops: CDR1 SGHRS, CDR2 YFSETQ. This CDR3 comprises 14 residues. Here the CDR3 reads CASSPGGTTGELFF. CDR3 DNA: TGCGCCAGCAGCCCGGGGGGGACGACCGGGGAGCTGTTTTTT.

This chain uses TRBV5-6 with TRBJ2-7; no firm D call. Germline CDR1 SGHDT, CDR2 YYEEEE. Trimming left V 4 bases short and J 0 bases short, with 14 bases between. This CDR3 spans 15 amino acids. CDR3 bases: TGTGCCAGCAGCCGCCTCATGACTGTCTCCTACGAGCAGTACTTC. It translates to CASSRLMTVSYEQYF.

This clone was seen a few times. This rearrangement joins TRBV7-8 to TRBJ1-5; a weak D match, TRBD1 (5 bases). This CDR3 spans 17 amino acids. V was pared by 5 bases and J by 6 bases, with 23 bases between. In germline, CDR1 is SGHVS, CDR2 FQNEAQ. CDR3 bases: TGTGCCAGCAGCGGCAAACGAGGGGAGGCGCCGGGTCAGCCCCAGCATTTT. It yields the protein CASSGKRGEAPGQPQHF.

This chain uses TRBV7-7 with TRBJ2-5; 9 nucleotides line up with TRBD2. The CDR3 is made up of 15 amino acids. In germline, CDR1 is SSHAT, CDR2 FNYEAQ (reference sequence). V shed 3 bases, J shed 1 base, and the junction held 3 bases outside the gene matches. CDR3 nucleotide sequence: TGTGCCAGCAGCTTTGCGGGGGGGAGCCAAGAGACCCAGTACTTC. This sequence encodes CASSFAGGSQETQYF.

This clone was observed a handful of times. The chain uses TRBV6-5 and TRBJ2-1; D is possibly TRBD1 (6 bases). This CDR3 contains 15 residues. V lost 10 bases to trimming and J lost 3 bases, with 19 bases between them. Germline loops: CDR1 MNHEY, CDR2 SVGAGI. CDR3 residues: CATRPGDTHYNEQFF. The CDR3 nucleotides read TGTGCCACCCGACCCGGGGACACCCACTACAATGAGCAGTTCTTC.

The chain carries TRBV28 and TRBJ1-5; 7 positions agree with TRBD1. Germline values: CDR1 MDHEN, CDR2 SYDVKM. Trimming at V came to 5 bases and at J to 1 base, leaving 5 bases not matched to a gene. The CDR3 is 15 residues long. DNA of the CDR3: TGTGCCAGCAGTCGGCAGGGGGGCAGCAATCAGCCCCAGCATTTT. Translation: CASSRQGGSNQPQHF. The variable domain in full, completed from reference TRBV28 and TRBJ1-5, reads DVKVTQSSRYLVKRTGEKVFLECVQDMDHENMFWYRQDPGLGLRLIYFSYDVKMKEKGDIPEGYSVSREKKERFSLILESASTNQTSMYLCASSRQGGSNQPQHFGDGTRLSIL.

This clone was picked up a small number of times. J is TRBJ2-7 and V is TRBV27; the D gene is possibly TRBD1 (5 bases). Trimming pared 6 bases from V and 0 bases from J, leaving 12 bases between. Germline CDR1 MNHEY, CDR2 SMNVEV (reference sequence). The CDR3 sequence is 14 residues long. This CDR3 is CASSPRGNSYEQYF. The CDR3 bases are TGTGCCAGCAGCCCTAGGGGTAACTCCTACGAGCAGTACTTC.

J is TRBJ2-7 and V is TRBV7-2, with D perhaps TRBD2 (5 bases). The CDR3 loop spans 12 amino acids. Per the germline V gene, CDR1 is SGHTA and CDR2 is FQGNSA. V lost 3 bases and J lost 6, with 9 bases in between. CDR3 sequence reads: CASSFYEGEQYF. The CDR3 coding sequence is TGTGCCAGCAGCTTTTACGAGGGCGAGCAGTACTTC.

This sequence joins TRBV12-3 or TRBV12-4 and TRBJ2-1, with D tentatively TRBD1 (6 bases). This CDR3 contains 13 residues. The ends were cut back, 5 bases at V and 5 bases at J, with 10 bases in the middle. CDR3 amino acids: CASSQGSDNEQFF. CDR3 nucleotide sequence: TGTGCCAGCAGTCAGGGGTCCGACAATGAGCAGTTCTTC.

Written as DNA, the CDR3 is TGTGCCAGCAGCTTAGGTCGGGGATGGACCTACGAGCAGTACTTC. Translated, it gives CASSLGRGWTYEQYF. The chain has TRBV11-2 and TRBJ2-7; TRBD2 is a possible D gene (5 bases). The CDR3 consists of 15 residues. V gave up 1 base and J gave up 2 bases, with 12 bases separating them. Looked up from germline, CDR1 is SGHAT and CDR2 is FQNNGV. Supplemented by reference TRBV11-2 and TRBJ2-7, the full variable domain reads EAGVAQSPRYKIIEKRQSVAFWCNPISGHATLYWYQQILGQGPKLLIQFQNNGVVDDSQLPKDRFSAERLKGVDSTLKIQPAKLEDSAVYLCASSLGRGWTYEQYFGPGTRLTVT.

This chain connects TRBV6-1 to TRBJ2-5; tentative D call: TRBD1 (5 bases). Trimming cost V 1 base and J 4 bases, with 13 bases left between them. The length of the CDR3 is 15 residues. Germline V gene data show CDR1 as MNHNS and CDR2 as SASEGT. The CDR3 region is CASSEDGGGAETQYF. The CDR3 DNA reads TGTGCCAGCAGTGAAGATGGCGGTGGGGCAGAGACCCAGTACTTC.

The chain joins TRBV7-3 to TRBJ2-3; TRBD2 aligns across 7 bases. J gave up 3 bases and V 3 bases, and 6 bases lay outside the gene matches. There are 15 residues in the CDR3. The V gene's germline CDR1 is SGHTA and CDR2 FQGTGA. The CDR3 is CASSLGGLLTDTQYF. DNA for the CDR3: TGTGCCAGCAGCTTGGGGGGACTATTGACAGATACGCAGTATTTT.

This clone showed up just once. V and J are TRBV6-5 and TRBJ1-1; D is perhaps TRBD1 (6 bases). Germline CDR1 is MNHEY and CDR2 is SVGAGI. Trimming shortened V by 6 bases and J by 6 bases, and 8 bases separated the two germline ends. The CDR3 is 11 residues long. The CDR3 DNA is TGTGCCAGCAGAAACAGGGCTGAAGCTTTCTTT. This gives the protein CASRNRAEAFF.

The V call is TRBV14, the J call TRBJ2-3; TRBD1 agrees at 8 bases. Per the germline V gene, CDR1 is SGHDN and CDR2 is FVKESK. V gave up 4 bases and J gave up 5 bases; unmatched junction bases: 5. This CDR3 has 14 residues. The DNA for the CDR3 is TGTGCCAGCAGCCGGGGACAGGTCCAAGATACGCAGTATTTT. Encoded protein: CASSRGQVQDTQYF.

This chain joins TRBV9 and TRBJ1-6; no definite D call. Deletions cut 1 base from V and 7 bases from J, with 3 bases between. This CDR3 comprises 12 residues. In germline, CDR1 is SGDLS, CDR2 YYNGEE. The CDR3 here is CASSVTNSPLHF. The CDR3 DNA follows: TGTGCCAGCAGCGTAACAAATTCACCCCTCCACTTT. Full variable domain (missing parts from reference TRBV9 and TRBJ1-6): DSGVTQTPKHLITATGQRVTLRCSPRSGDLSVYWYQQSLDQGLQFLIQYYNGEERAKGNILERFSAQQFPDLHSELNLSSLELGDSALYFCASSVTNSPLHFGNGTRLTVT.

The CDR3 sequence is CASSYQKGLGYGYTF. The CDR3, as DNA: TGTGCCAGCAGTTATCAAAAGGGGCTGGGCTATGGCTACACCTTC. The J gene is TRBJ1-2, the V gene TRBV6-5, with D perhaps TRBD1 (5 bases). Germline CDR1 reads MNHEY; CDR2 reads SVGAGI. This CDR3 is built from 15 residues. V was pared by 3 bases and J by 4 bases, with 15 bases between.

The rearrangement joins TRBV20-1 to TRBJ2-3; D may be TRBD1 (6 bases). In germline, CDR1 is DFQATT, CDR2 SNEGSKA (reference sequence). Trimming stripped 3 bases from V and 0 bases from J, with 10 bases between. The CDR3 length is 14 residues. CDR3 DNA: TGCAGTGCTAGTTGGGGGCCTAGCACAGATACGCAGTATTTT. Translated: CSASWGPSTDTQYF.

With respect to this clone: Other DNA sequences in the same sample also yield this CDR3. V usage is TRBV7-6 and J usage is TRBJ2-7, with TRBD1 matching over 10 bases. J was trimmed by 3 bases and V by 5 bases; bases with no gene match: 4. This CDR3 is 14 amino acids long. The V gene's germline CDR1 is SGHVS and CDR2 FNYEAQ. CDR3 protein: CASSLGQGGYEQYF. The CDR3 coding sequence is TGTGCCAGCAGCCTCGGACAGGGGGGCTACGAGCAGTACTTC.

The gene calls are TRBV7-2 and TRBJ2-3, with a tentative D call TRBD2 (7 bases). The V gene's germline CDR1 is SGHTA and CDR2 FQGNSA. V gave up 5 bases and J gave up 0 bases, with 12 bases separating them. The CDR3 has 15 amino acids. CDR3 loop: CASSARGASTDTQYF. DNA of the CDR3: TGTGCCAGCAGCGCCCGGGGGGCTAGCACAGATACGCAGTATTTT. The entire variable domain, with the rest obtained from reference TRBV7-2 and TRBJ2-3, is as follows: GAGVSQSPSNKVTEKGKDVELRCDPISGHTALYWYRQSLGQGLEFLIYFQGNSAPDKSGLPSDRFSAERTGGSVSTLTIQRTQQEDSAVYLCASSARGASTDTQYFGPGTRLTVL.

The genes are TRBV6-2 or TRBV6-3 and TRBJ1-5, with 7 bases fitting TRBD1. Germline trimming cut 6 bases from V and 1 base from J; bases unmatched to any gene: 6. Per the germline V gene, CDR1 is MNHEY and CDR2 is SVGEGT. This CDR3 contains 15 residues. The CDR3 loop reads CASSKGQKSNQPQHF. The CDR3 DNA is TGTGCCAGCAGCAAGGGACAGAAGAGCAATCAGCCCCAGCATTTT.

The chain has TRBV11-2 and TRBJ2-7; the match to TRBD1 covers 8 bases. The V gene end was trimmed by 5 bases and the J gene end by 8 bases; junction bases not matched to a gene: 14. The CDR3 is 15 residues long. Looked up from germline, CDR1 is SGHAT and CDR2 is FQNNGV. This chain's CDR3 is CASSIQGAPVGKQYF. CDR3 DNA: TGTGCCAGCAGCATTCAGGGGGCCCCTGTTGGGAAGCAGTACTTC. Full variable domain (missing parts from reference TRBV11-2 and TRBJ2-7): EAGVAQSPRYKIIEKRQSVAFWCNPISGHATLYWYQQILGQGPKLLIQFQNNGVVDDSQLPKDRFSAERLKGVDSTLKIQPAKLEDSAVYLCASSIQGAPVGKQYFGPGTRLTVT.

The chain employs TRBV28 and TRBJ1-4; 9 bases map to TRBD1. The germline gives CDR1 MDHEN, CDR2 SYDVKM. Losses at the gene ends were 3 bases for V and 6 bases for J; bases not matched to a gene: 8. This CDR3 is 16 amino acids long. The CDR3: CASSFGEGQGDEKLFF. The CDR3 nucleotides read TGTGCCAGCAGTTTTGGGGAGGGACAGGGAGATGAAAAACTGTTTTTT.

The rearrangement joins TRBV4-2 to TRBJ2-7, with a weak D call TRBD1 (6 bases). This CDR3 comprises 17 residues. Germline lookup yields CDR1 LGHNA and CDR2 YNFKEQ. V lost 7 bases, J lost 3 bases, and 25 bases lay in between. CDR3: CASTPRLGAGVNYEQYF. CDR3 DNA sequence: TGTGCCAGCACCCCGAGGTTAGGGGCAGGGGTAAACTACGAGCAGTACTTC.

This clone was picked up one time. The chain combines TRBV11-3 with TRBJ1-2; D is undetermined. The CDR3 extends over 14 amino acids. Trimming took 1 base from V and 2 from J, leaving 8 bases between them. Germline CDR1 SGHNT, CDR2 YENEEA. The CDR3 DNA sequence: TGTGCCAGCAGCTTAGGCGGCAGAAACTATGGCTACACCTTC. Residues: CASSLGGRNYGYTF.

The chain recombines TRBV5-1 with TRBJ2-4, with TRBD2 identical over 11 bases. From germline, CDR1 is SGHRS and CDR2 YFSETQ. The V and J ends lost 0 bases and 13 bases, in that order; junction bases with no gene match: 6. The CDR3 consists of 14 residues. The CDR3 coding sequence is TGCGCCAGCAGCTTGGCACTAGCGGGGGCTTCACAGTACTTC. This sequence encodes CASSLALAGASQYF.

This clone was observed once. The chain uses TRBV2 and TRBJ2-2; D is undetermined. The CDR3 covers 14 residues. The ends were cut back, 8 bases at V and 3 bases at J, with 13 bases in the middle. CDR1 and CDR2 (germline): SNHLY, FYNNEI. The CDR3 reads CASRYFQDTGELFF. CDR3 nucleotides: TGTGCCAGCCGTTATTTTCAGGACACCGGGGAGCTGTTTTTT.

This clone has just a few counts. The chain links TRBV4-1 to TRBJ1-2; TRBD1 is a possible D gene (6 bases). Germline CDR1 and CDR2: MGHRA and YSYEKL. The CDR3 runs 15 residues. V lost 0 bases and J 7 bases, leaving 15 bases between the germline ends. This chain's CDR3 is CASSQDWGGLVGYTF. CDR3 DNA sequence: TGCGCCAGCAGCCAAGATTGGGGGGGGCTGGTTGGCTACACCTTC.